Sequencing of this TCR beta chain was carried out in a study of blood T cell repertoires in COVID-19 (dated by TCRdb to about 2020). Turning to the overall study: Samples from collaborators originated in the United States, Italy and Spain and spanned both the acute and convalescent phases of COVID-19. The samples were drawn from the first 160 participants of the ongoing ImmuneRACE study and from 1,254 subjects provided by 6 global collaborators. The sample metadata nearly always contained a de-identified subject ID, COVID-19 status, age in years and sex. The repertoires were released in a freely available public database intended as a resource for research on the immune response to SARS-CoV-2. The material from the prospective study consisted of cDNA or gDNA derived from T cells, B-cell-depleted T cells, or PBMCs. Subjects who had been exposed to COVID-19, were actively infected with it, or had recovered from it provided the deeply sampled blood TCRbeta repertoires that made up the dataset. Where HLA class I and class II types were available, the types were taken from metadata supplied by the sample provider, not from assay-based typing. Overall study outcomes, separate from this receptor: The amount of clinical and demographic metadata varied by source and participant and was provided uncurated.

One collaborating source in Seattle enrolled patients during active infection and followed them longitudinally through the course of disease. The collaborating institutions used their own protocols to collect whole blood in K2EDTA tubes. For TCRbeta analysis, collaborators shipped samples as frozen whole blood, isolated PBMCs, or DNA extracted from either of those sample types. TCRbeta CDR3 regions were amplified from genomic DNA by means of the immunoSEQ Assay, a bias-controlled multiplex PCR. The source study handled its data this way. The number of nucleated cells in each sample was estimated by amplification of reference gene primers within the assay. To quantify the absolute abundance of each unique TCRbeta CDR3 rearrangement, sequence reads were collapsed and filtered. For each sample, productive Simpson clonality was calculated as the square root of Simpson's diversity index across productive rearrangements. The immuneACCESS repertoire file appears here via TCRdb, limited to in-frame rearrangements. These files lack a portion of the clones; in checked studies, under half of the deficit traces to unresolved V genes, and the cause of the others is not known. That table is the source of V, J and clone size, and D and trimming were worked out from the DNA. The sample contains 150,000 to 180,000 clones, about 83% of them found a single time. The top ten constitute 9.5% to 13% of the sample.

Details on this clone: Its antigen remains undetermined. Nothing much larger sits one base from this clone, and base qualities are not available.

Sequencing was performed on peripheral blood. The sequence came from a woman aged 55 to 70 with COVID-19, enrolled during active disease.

The CDR3 here reads CSAMGGEGYTF. At the DNA level, the sequence is TGCAGCGCAATGGGAGGGGAAGGCTACACCTTC. The chain uses TRBV29-1 and TRBJ1-2; tentative D gene TRBD1, with 5 bases matching. The CDR3 measures 11 amino acids from cysteine to phenylalanine. The CDR3 DNA has 33 bases and is translated from base 1. Sequences SQVTM (CDR1) and ANQGSEA (CDR2) are obtained from the germline V gene. Relative to germline, V is 7 bases shorter and J is 8 bases shorter, with 14 bases between their ends.